The present TCR beta chain was sequenced within a study of cytomegalovirus exposure and HLA in healthy donors (dated 2017 in TCRdb). Regarding the study in general: The 700 or so repertoires of the first cohort and the roughly 120 validation repertoires were produced on the same platform, according to a later analysis. In addition to the first cohort of around 670 subjects, a separate validation cohort of 130 or so different subjects was used. The study aimed to test whether signatures of past pathogen exposure could be identified by cataloging public T cell receptors. To predict cytomegalovirus infection status, the study combined high-throughput TCR immunosequencing, statistical association of individual TCRs with disease status, and machine learning.

Separate from the approximately 700-subject first cohort, the validation cohort of about 130 subjects was the group to which the donors belonged. As regards this clone: This clone's antigen is unknown. Nothing much larger sits one base from this clone, and base qualities are not available.

The investigation overall reported the following: Across donors, most TCR sequences were observed very rarely, whereas some public TCRs were present in many individuals. A total of roughly 160 TCR beta chains were listed by the study as associated with cytomegalovirus. In vitro tests confirmed that a few of the cytomegalovirus-associated TCR beta chains recognize cytomegalovirus antigens. The classifier was reported to diagnose cytomegalovirus status with high specificity and sensitivity in both the original cohort and the validation cohort. A later analysis had no HLA typing for the validation cohort, so co-occurrence there was scored across all 110 or so repertoires. The authors suggested that the approach could potentially be generalized to other disease states and immunological phenotypes. In a later analysis, TCRs clustered in the first cohort were found to also tend to co-occur in the roughly 120 validation repertoires, with 85% to 95% of cluster scores above 0.

Library preparation employed the immunoSEQ multiplex PCR assay. In the source study's methods: A statistical classification framework was built to diagnose cytomegalovirus status from the catalog of TCR beta chain sequences. TCRdb took this table from immuneACCESS and kept in-frame rearrangements with V and J called. Such tables lack part of the clones; where checked against another copy, unresolved V genes explain under half of the gap, and the rest is unexplained. V and J calls plus clone size are reproduced from that table; the DNA served to infer D and trimming. This sample gives about 120,000 clones in total; approximately 90% of them show up just once. Under 6.5% of the sample rests with the top ten. The sequenced sample consisted of PBMCs. This TCR derives from a woman under 30 in good health and CMV-seropositive.

The DNA sequence is as follows: TGTGCCAGCAGCATGGGGGGAAATGAAAAACTGTTTTTT. The resulting protein is CASSMGGNEKLFF. The sequence is built from TRBV7-8 and TRBJ1-4, with a tentative D gene TRBD1 over 5 matching bases. CDR1 SGHVS and CDR2 FQNEAQ are derived from the germline V gene. Counted from cysteine to phenylalanine, this CDR3 has 13 amino acids. This entry keeps only the CDR3 DNA: 39 bases, framed from base 1. V and J are truncated by 5 bases and 5 bases respectively, leaving an intervening sequence of 9 bases.